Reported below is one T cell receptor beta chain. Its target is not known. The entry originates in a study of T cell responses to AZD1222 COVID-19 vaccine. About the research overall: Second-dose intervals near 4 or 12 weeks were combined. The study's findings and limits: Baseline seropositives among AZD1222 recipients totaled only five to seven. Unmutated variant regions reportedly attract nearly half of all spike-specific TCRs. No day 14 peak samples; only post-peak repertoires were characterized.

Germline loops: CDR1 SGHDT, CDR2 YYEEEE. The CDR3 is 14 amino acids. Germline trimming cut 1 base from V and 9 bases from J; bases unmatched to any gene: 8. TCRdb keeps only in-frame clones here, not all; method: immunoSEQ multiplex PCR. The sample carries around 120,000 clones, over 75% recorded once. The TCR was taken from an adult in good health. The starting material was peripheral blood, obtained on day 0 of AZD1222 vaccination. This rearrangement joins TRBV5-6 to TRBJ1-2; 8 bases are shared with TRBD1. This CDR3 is CASSLQGAQIRYTF. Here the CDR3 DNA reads TGTGCCAGCAGCTTGCAGGGGGCGCAGATTCGCTACACCTTC. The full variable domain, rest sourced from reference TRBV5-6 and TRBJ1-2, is DAGVTQSPTHLIKTRGQQVTLRCSPKSGHDTVSWYQQALGQGPQFIFQYYEEEERQRGNFPDRFSGHQFPNYSSELNVNALLLGDSALYLCASSLQGAQIRYTFGSGTRLTVV.